Only one count was recorded for the clone carrying this TCR beta chain. This entry belongs to a study of long-term antiretroviral therapy in people with HIV. Amounts of roughly 0.85-10 million cryopreserved PBMC were held in the samples before DNA extraction. Survey-level immunoSEQ v3.0 assays were run. The protocol was immunoSEQ multiplex PCR, while the TCRdb copy is restricted to in-frame clones and leaves out a portion. Of approximately 8,900 clones listed, around 82% are singletons. The CDR3 sequence is 16 residues long. The V segment lost 1 base and the J segment 5 bases; nucleotides outside the gene matches: 12. Germline CDR1 and CDR2: SGHRS and YFSETQ.

The TCR was taken from a man aged 25 to 40 with HIV. Sequences were derived from unsorted PBMCs, sampled 0.4 years before starting antiretroviral therapy. The chain recombines TRBV5-1 with TRBJ2-7, with TRBD2 matching over 7 bases. This CDR3 reads CASSLPPGGGKNEQYF. CDR3 coding DNA: TGCGCCAGCAGCTTGCCCCCGGGGGGAGGTAAAAACGAGCAGTACTTC. The whole variable domain, filled in from reference TRBV5-1 and TRBJ2-7, reads KAGVTQTPRYLIKTRGQQVTLSCSPISGHRSVSWYQQTPGQGLQFLFEYFSETQRNKGNFPGRFSGRQFSNSRSEMNVSTLELGDSALYLCASSLPPGGGKNEQYFGPGTRLTVT.